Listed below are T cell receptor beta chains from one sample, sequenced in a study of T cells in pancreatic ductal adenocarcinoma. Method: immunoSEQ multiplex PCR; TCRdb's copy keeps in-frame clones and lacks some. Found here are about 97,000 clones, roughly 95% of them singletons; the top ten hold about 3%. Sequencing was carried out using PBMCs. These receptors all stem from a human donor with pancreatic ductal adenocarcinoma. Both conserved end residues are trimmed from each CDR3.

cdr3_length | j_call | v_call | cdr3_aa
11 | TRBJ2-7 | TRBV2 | ASSDYFSYEQY
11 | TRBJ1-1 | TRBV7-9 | ASRRDRATEAF
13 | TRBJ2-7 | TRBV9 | ASSVVGLAVYEQY
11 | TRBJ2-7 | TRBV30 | AWSVPPLLEQY
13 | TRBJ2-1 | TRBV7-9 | ASSFAGAPYNEQF
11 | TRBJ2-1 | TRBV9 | ASSADLHNEQF
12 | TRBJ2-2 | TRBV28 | ASSLGGSTGELF
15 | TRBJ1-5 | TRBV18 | ASSPGTSAFGNQPQH
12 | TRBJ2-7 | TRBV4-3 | ASSQEYRAYEQY
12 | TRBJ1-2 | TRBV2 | ASTPDRYEGGYT
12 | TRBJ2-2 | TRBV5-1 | ASSLGDSSGELF
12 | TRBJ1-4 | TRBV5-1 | ASSFQGTNEKLF
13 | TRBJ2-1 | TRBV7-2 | ASSQGQGGDNEQF
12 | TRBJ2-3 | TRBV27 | ASSLGQSTDTQY
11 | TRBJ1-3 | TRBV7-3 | ASSLDFGNTIY
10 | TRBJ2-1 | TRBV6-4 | ASSGAGTEQF
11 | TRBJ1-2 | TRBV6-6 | ASTTGDHYGYT
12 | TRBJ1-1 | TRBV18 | ASSPGEGNTEAF
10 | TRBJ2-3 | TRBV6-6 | ASSFGTPRQY
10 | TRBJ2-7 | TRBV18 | ASSRGDYEQY
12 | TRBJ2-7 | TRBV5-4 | ASSLDGGSYEQY
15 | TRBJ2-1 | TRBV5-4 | ASSLASVRGGNNEQF
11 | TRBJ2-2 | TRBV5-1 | ASTRQGWGELF
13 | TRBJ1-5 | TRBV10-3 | AISAGQGLGQPQH
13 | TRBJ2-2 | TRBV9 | ASAREPMATGELF
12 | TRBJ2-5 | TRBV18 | ASSLTEAAETQY
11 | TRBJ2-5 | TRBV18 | ASSRDSQETQY
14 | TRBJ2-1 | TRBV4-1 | ASSQLLAGVSFEQF
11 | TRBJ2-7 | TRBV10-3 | AITPDRLVEQY
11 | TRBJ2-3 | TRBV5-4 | ASSLGAEDTQY
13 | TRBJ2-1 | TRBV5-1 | ASSLGSGIDNEQF
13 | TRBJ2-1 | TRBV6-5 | ASSPTSGSSNEQF
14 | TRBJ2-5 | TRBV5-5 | ASSLASGRARETQY
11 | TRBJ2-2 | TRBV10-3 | AISAGGAGELF
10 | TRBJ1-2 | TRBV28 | ASSSDTYGYT
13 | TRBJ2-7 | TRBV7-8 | ASSLGGGSSYEQY
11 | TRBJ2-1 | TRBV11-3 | ASSRSSGFEQF
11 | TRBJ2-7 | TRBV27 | ASTSTGSDEQY
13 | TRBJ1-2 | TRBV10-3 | AISEDRGLRYGYT
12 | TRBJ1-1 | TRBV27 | ASSHGGGATEAF
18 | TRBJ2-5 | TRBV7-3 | ASSPGTTGLAGGPEATQY
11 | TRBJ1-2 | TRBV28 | ASNSQWAGGYT
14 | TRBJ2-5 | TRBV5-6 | ASSPERRGPGETQY
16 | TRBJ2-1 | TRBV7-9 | ASSQLGTSGSMYNEQF
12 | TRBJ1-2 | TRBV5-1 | ASASGVANYGYT
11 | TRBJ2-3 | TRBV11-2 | ASRQRETDTQY
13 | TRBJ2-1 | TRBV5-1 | ASSLQGTSYNEQF
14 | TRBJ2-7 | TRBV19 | ASSSAGGGSSYEQY
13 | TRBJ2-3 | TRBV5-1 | ASRVATGVTDTQY